What follows is one T cell receptor beta chain and its context. This entry is derived from a study of T cell responses to AZD1222 COVID-19 vaccine. The CDR3 covers 13 residues. V lost 6 bases and J 3 bases, leaving 15 bases between the germline ends. CDR1 and CDR2 (germline): SQVTM, ANQGSEA. Sequencing used immunoSEQ multiplex PCR; TCRdb keeps in-frame clones, though not all of them. The table records approximately 75,000 clones, around 87% of them present only once. This specimen was peripheral blood, taken 28 days after the second AZD1222 dose. The rearrangement links TRBV29-1 to TRBJ2-7; D is unclear. This receptor was taken from an adult who received the AZD1222 COVID-19 vaccine. CDR3 protein: CSVRSTAHYEQYF. The CDR3 DNA is TGCAGCGTGCGATCGACGGCCCACTACGAGCAGTACTTC.